The clone carrying this T cell receptor (beta chain) was counted once. Participants were placed into cohorts based on the clinical history they reported. Two negative PCRs, clearance, or symptom resolution had been documented for recovered Cohort 3 donors. This sample was included in a study of blood T cell repertoires in COVID-19. Background on the study: The United States, Italy and Spain supplied acute and convalescent COVID-19 samples. T cells, B-cell-depleted T cells, or PBMCs supplied cDNA or gDNA.

Trimming removed 7 bases at V and 0 bases at J, with 13 bases between. This CDR3 comprises 15 residues. Germline values: CDR1 LNHDA, CDR2 SQIVND (reference sequence). Using immunoSEQ multiplex PCR, the repertoire was profiled, and TCRdb retains in-frame clones only, with some absent. The top ten hold approximately 2.4% of the sample, which has roughly 200,000 clones, approximately 90% seen once. V is TRBV19 and J is TRBJ1-5; D might be TRBD1 (6 bases). The sample consisted of PBMCs or T cells enriched from blood (not recorded which). This TCR came from a woman aged 25-40 years who had recovered from COVID-19. The CDR3 loop is CASTSGQYSNQPQHF. The CDR3, as DNA: TGTGCCAGTACCTCAGGACAGTATAGCAATCAGCCCCAGCATTTT.